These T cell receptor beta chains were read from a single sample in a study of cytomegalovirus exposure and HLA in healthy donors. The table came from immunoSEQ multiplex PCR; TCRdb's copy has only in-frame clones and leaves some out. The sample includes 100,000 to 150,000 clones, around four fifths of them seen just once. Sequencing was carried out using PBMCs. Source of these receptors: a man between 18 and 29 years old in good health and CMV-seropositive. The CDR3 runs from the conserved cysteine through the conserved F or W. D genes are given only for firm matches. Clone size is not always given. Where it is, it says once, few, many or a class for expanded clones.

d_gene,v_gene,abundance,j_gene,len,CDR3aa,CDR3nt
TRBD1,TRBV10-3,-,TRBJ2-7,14,CAISGQGGSYEQYF,TGTGCCATCAGTGGACAGGGGGGCTCCTACGAGCAGTACTTC
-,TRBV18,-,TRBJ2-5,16,CASSLDSNSRGETQYF,TGTGCCAGCTCACTGGACTCAAATTCGAGAGGGGAGACCCAGTACTTC
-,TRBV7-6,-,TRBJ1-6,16,CASSSGVGGDNSPLHF,TGTGCCAGCAGCTCCGGGGTGGGGGGGGATAATTCACCCCTCCACTTT
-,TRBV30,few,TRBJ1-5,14,CAWSVLGSRQPQHF,TGTGCCTGGAGTGTACTGGGCAGCCGACAGCCCCAGCATTTT
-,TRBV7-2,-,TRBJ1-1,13,CASSRATRAEAFF,TGTGCCAGCAGCCGAGCGACCAGGGCGGAAGCTTTCTTT
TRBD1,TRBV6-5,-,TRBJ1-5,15,CASRTTGASNQPQHF,TGTGCCAGCAGAACGACAGGGGCAAGCAATCAGCCCCAGCATTTT
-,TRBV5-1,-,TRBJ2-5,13,CASSPDTQETQYF,TGCGCCAGCAGCCCTGACACCCAAGAGACCCAGTACTTC
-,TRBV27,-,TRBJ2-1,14,CASSPHSSYNEQFF,TGTGCCAGCAGTCCCCACTCTTCTTACAATGAGCAGTTCTTC
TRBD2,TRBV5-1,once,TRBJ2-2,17,CASSPWTSGGAGGELFF,TGCGCCAGCAGCCCCTGGACTAGCGGGGGAGCTGGCGGGGAGCTGTTTTTT
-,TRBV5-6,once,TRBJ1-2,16,CASSRADRTGDSGYTF,TGTGCCAGCAGCCGGGCGGACCGGACTGGAGATTCTGGCTACACCTTC
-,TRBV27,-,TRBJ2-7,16,CASSLSPSGFSYEQYF,TGTGCCAGCAGTTTATCTCCCTCGGGTTTTTCCTACGAGCAGTACTTC
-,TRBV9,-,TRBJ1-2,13,CASSVGGDYGYTF,TGTGCCAGCAGCGTAGGGGGAGACTATGGCTACACCTTC
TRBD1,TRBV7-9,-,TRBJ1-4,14,CASSSRDSGEKLFF,TGTGCCAGCAGCTCCCGGGACAGTGGTGAAAAACTGTTTTTT
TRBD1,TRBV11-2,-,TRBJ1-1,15,CASREIRGLSTEAFF,TGTGCCAGCAGAGAAATCAGGGGGCTAAGCACTGAAGCTTTCTTT
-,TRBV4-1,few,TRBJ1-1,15,CASSQGSTGNTEAFF,TGCGCCAGCAGCCAGGGATCGACAGGGAACACTGAAGCTTTCTTT
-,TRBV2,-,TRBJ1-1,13,CAIRGNMNTEAFF,TGTGCCATCCGGGGGAATATGAACACTGAAGCTTTCTTT
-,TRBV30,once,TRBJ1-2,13,CAWNAGASYGYTF,TGTGCCTGGAATGCGGGGGCGAGCTATGGCTACACCTTC
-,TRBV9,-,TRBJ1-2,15,CASSPTRVLEYGYTF,TGTGCCAGCAGCCCTACTCGGGTTCTGGAGTATGGCTACACCTTC
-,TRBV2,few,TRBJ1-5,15,CASREGAELGQPQHF,TGTGCCAGCAGAGAGGGAGCTGAATTGGGTCAGCCCCAGCATTTT
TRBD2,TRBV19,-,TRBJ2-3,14,CASSGLADTDTQYF,TGTGCCAGTAGCGGACTAGCGGACACAGATACGCAGTATTTT
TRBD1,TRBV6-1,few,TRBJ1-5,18,CASSGRQGSAQTIQPQHF,TGTGCCAGCAGTGGGAGACAGGGTAGTGCTCAGACCATACAGCCCCAGCATTTT
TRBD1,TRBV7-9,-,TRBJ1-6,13,CASGWTGVSPLHF,TGTGCCAGCGGCTGGACAGGGGTATCACCCCTCCACTTT
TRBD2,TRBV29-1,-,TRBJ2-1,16,CSVEDPSGGPHNEQFF,TGCAGCGTTGAAGACCCTAGCGGGGGGCCCCACAATGAGCAGTTCTTC
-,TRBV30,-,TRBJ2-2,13,CAWLGGNTGELFF,TGTGCCTGGCTAGGGGGGAACACCGGGGAGCTGTTTTTT
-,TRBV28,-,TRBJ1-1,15,CASSPPETGNTEAFF,TGTGCCAGCAGTCCCCCAGAGACGGGGAACACTGAAGCTTTCTTT
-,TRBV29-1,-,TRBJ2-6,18,CSVEEYSRSPSGANVLTF,TGCAGCGTTGAAGAATATAGCAGAAGCCCTTCTGGGGCCAACGTCCTGACTTTC